This T cell receptor (beta chain) was found in a study of blood T cell repertoires in COVID-19. In the study overall: Italy, Spain and the United States were the sources of the convalescent and acute COVID-19 samples. PBMCs, B-cell-depleted T cells, or T cells were the source of the cDNA or gDNA that made up the material.

Germline CDR1 SEHNR, CDR2 FQNEAQ (reference sequence). The CDR3 is 13 amino acids. Trimming removed 5 bases from V and 6 bases from J, with 11 bases in between. This clone showed up just once. Source study methods: Amplified reference gene primers provided the basis for estimating nucleated cell counts. Produced via immunoSEQ multiplex PCR; TCRdb's table is partial and in-frame only. V, J and clone size were drawn from that table, and D and trimming were deduced from the DNA. This table has 200,000 to 300,000 clones, approximately 84% appearing once. The specimen sequenced was peripheral blood. This clonotype was obtained from a man between 50 and 59 years old with acute or convalescent COVID-19. The rearrangement links TRBV7-9 to TRBJ1-5, with D possibly being TRBD1 (5 bases). The CDR3 here is CASSPDRSQPQHF. DNA of the CDR3: TGTGCCAGCAGCCCTGACAGAAGTCAGCCCCAGCATTTT.